The 21 T cell receptor beta chains in this list originate from one sample, sequenced in a study of blood T cells in healthy people across ages. A second about 7 to 11 cycle PCR used barcoded and J-beta primers. MiXCR, run by TCRdb on the 5' RACE reads, gives a single entry per CDR3 protein. The data contain fewer than 1 million distinct CDR3 sequences, roughly 44% of them singletons. The sample consisted of blood. These receptor sequences come from a man in his sixties in good health.

The chain has TRBV7-2 and TRBJ2-1, with D perhaps TRBD1 (5 bases). This CDR3 comprises 14 residues. Trimming pared 1 base from V and 9 bases from J, leaving 13 bases between. CDR1 and CDR2 from the germline V gene are SGHTA and FQGNSA. The CDR3 loop is CASSLDQGLGEQFF. The CDR3 bases are TGTGCCAGCAGCTTAGACCAGGGCTTGGGTGAGCAGTTCTTC.

Ten or more counts support this clonotype. V gene TRBV20-1 combines with J gene TRBJ2-5; possibly TRBD2 for D (5 bases). V lost 0 bases, J lost 4 bases, and 12 bases lay in between. Germline V gives CDR1 DFQATT, CDR2 SNEGSKA (reference sequence). The CDR3 runs to 14 residues. The CDR3 protein is CSARDRRDGETQYF. CDR3 DNA sequence: TGCAGTGCTAGAGATAGACGGGATGGAGAGACCCAGTACTTC.

The chain is built from TRBV5-1 and TRBJ2-5; either TRBD1 or TRBD2 may supply D (5 bases each). Trimming pared 2 bases from V and 4 bases from J, leaving 12 bases between. The CDR3 is 14 residues long. Germline lookup yields CDR1 SGHRS and CDR2 YFSETQ. CDR3 coding DNA: TGCGCCAGCAGCTTCGGGACCCCGGGAGAGACCCAGTACTTC. As protein: CASSFGTPGETQYF.

The chain couples TRBV6-5 to TRBJ2-1; TRBD1 or TRBD2 may be the D gene (5 bases each). V dropped 2 bases and J dropped 3 bases, with 11 bases sitting between them. Germline V gene lookup returns CDR1 MNHEY and CDR2 SVGAGI. This CDR3 has 15 amino acids. The chain's CDR3 is CASSYGWDHYNEQFF. Here the CDR3 DNA reads TGTGCCAGCAGTTACGGCTGGGACCACTACAATGAGCAGTTCTTC.

This clonotype has just a few counts. V is TRBV2 and J is TRBJ2-1, with D unclear. Trimming shortened V by 8 bases and J by 4 bases, and 15 bases separated the two germline ends. The CDR3 totals 14 residues. Germline V gene lookup returns CDR1 SNHLY and CDR2 FYNNEI. CDR3 nucleotides: TGTGCCAGCGGCAACCCCCTAGGGTACAATGAGCAGTTCTTC. Translating gives CASGNPLGYNEQFF.

This chain connects TRBV27 to TRBJ2-3; 8 bases map to TRBD1. Germline CDR1 reads MNHEY; CDR2 reads SMNVEV (reference sequence). CDR3 length: 15 residues. After removal of 3 bases from V and 4 bases from J, the junction contained 6 bases not matched to a gene. CDR3 residues: CASSFTRDRPDTQYF. The CDR3, as DNA: TGTGCCAGCAGTTTTACCCGGGACAGGCCAGATACGCAGTATTTT.

This clonotype was observed a few times. The chain employs TRBV4-1 and TRBJ1-6; perhaps TRBD1 as D (6 bases). Trimming cost V 3 bases and J 0 bases, with 12 bases left between them. The CDR3 is 17 amino acids. Per the germline V gene, CDR1 is MGHRA and CDR2 is YSYEKL. The CDR3 DNA reads as TGCGCCAGCAGCCAGCAGACAGGACGCTCCTATAATTCACCCCTCCACTTT. Protein: CASSQQTGRSYNSPLHF.

The rearrangement joins TRBV3-1 to TRBJ2-2; 9 bases are a match to TRBD1. Unmatched junction bases numbered 12, after V lost 6 bases and J lost 4 bases. The CDR3 is made up of 17 amino acids. Germline V gene lookup returns CDR1 LGHDT and CDR2 YNNKEL (reference sequence). CDR3 DNA: TGTGCCAGCAGAAGCACTCCACAGGGGGCGCGCACCGGGGAGCTGTTTTTT. As protein: CASRSTPQGARTGELFF.

This clonotype was recorded a few times. This chain connects TRBV10-1 to TRBJ2-7; no clear D gene. This CDR3 has 12 residues. Germline CDR1 is WNHNN and CDR2 is SYGVQD (reference sequence). The germline V and J ends were trimmed by 7 bases and 3 bases, with 10 bases remaining between them. The CDR3 DNA is TGCGCCAGCAAGAACGGTCACTACGAGCAGTACTTC. This translates into CASKNGHYEQYF.

This clonotype was seen a handful of times. The chain uses TRBV6-2 or TRBV6-3 and TRBJ2-5; D unresolved. Germline V CDR1 and CDR2: MNHEY, SVGEGT. There are 16 residues in the CDR3. The V gene lost 2 bases and the J gene lost 1 base, with 14 bases spanning the gap. In DNA form, the CDR3 reads TGTGCCAGCAGTTACGAGGCAGAGGTGCTCCAAGAGACCCAGTACTTC. Translation: CASSYEAEVLQETQYF.

V usage is TRBV5-1 and J usage is TRBJ2-3, with D hard to call. CDR1 SGHRS and CDR2 YFSETQ come from the germline V gene. The V end was cut by 0 bases, the J end by 1 base, with 12 bases between. The CDR3 has 16 amino acids. CDR3 coding DNA: TGCGCCAGCAGCTTGGCCGTGGAGCATGGCACAGATACGCAGTATTTT. Amino acids: CASSLAVEHGTDTQYF.

This clonotype appeared a single time. A read error may produce the germline difference seen at one junction end. The J gene is TRBJ1-2, the V gene TRBV7-8; TRBD1 might be the D (5 bases). The CDR3 length is 15 residues. The germline V gene has CDR1 SGHVS and CDR2 FQNEAQ. The CDR3 DNA reads TGTGCCTGCAGCTCAGGGACGTCGGCAGGCTATGGCTACACCTTC. Residues: CACSSGTSAGYGYTF.

The V gene is TRBV5-1, the J gene TRBJ1-1, with D perhaps matching TRBD1 (5 bases). V shed 6 bases and J shed 5 bases, with 14 bases lying between them. This CDR3 has 13 amino acids. In germline, CDR1 is SGHRS, CDR2 YFSETQ. The CDR3 DNA follows: TGCGCCAGCATGTCTTCAGGGAATACTGAAGCTTTCTTT. This encodes CASMSSGNTEAFF.

There are a few counts of this clonotype. This chain links TRBV29-1 with TRBJ1-2; the D gene is possibly TRBD1 (5 bases). This CDR3 region has 14 residues. Germline V gives CDR1 SQVTM, CDR2 ANQGSEA. The V end lost 1 base, the J end lost 4 bases, and 13 bases lay between the germline ends. The chain's CDR3 is CSVEGGAPVYGYTF. As DNA, the CDR3 is TGCAGCGTTGAAGGAGGGGCCCCCGTCTATGGCTACACCTTC. Using reference TRBV29-1 and TRBJ1-2 for the parts outside the CDR3, the full variable domain is SAVISQKPSRDICQRGTSLTIQCQVDSQVTMMFWYRQQPGQSLTLIATANQGSEATYESGFVIDKFPISRPNLTFSTLTVSNMSPEDSSIYLCSVEGGAPVYGYTFGSGTRLTVV.

V and J are TRBV7-2 and TRBJ2-7; TRBD1 might be the D (6 bases). Trimming left V 0 bases short and J 2 bases short, with 11 bases between. The CDR3 consists of 15 residues. CDR1 is SGHTA and CDR2 is FQGNSA in the germline V gene. For the CDR3, the DNA is TGTGCCAGCAGCTTAGCGCCCAGGGGCGCCTACGAGCAGTACTTC. Translation: CASSLAPRGAYEQYF.

This chain joins TRBV20-1 and TRBJ2-7; 13 bases agree with TRBD2. J was trimmed by 10 bases and V by 1 base; bases with no gene match: 10. The germline V gene has CDR1 DFQATT and CDR2 SNEGSKA (reference sequence). The CDR3 consists of 15 residues. In DNA form, the CDR3 reads TGCAGTGCTAGAGGACTAGCGGGGGGATTTGGAACCCAGTACTTC. This gives the protein CSARGLAGGFGTQYF.

The V and J genes are TRBV5-1 and TRBJ2-7; a possible D gene is TRBD2 (6 bases). The CDR3 consists of 15 residues. Looked up from germline, CDR1 is SGHRS and CDR2 is YFSETQ. Trimming removed 4 bases at V and 2 bases at J, with 16 bases between. CDR3 DNA: TGCGCCAGCAGCGGGGACGGGACTCCCACCTACGAGCAGTACTTC. Residues: CASSGDGTPTYEQYF.

This clonotype was seen a handful of times. The V gene is TRBV12-3 or TRBV12-4, the J gene TRBJ1-1; TRBD1 matches 9 bases. This CDR3 is 13 amino acids long. V lost 11 bases, J lost 0 bases, and 4 bases stayed unmatched. The CDR3, as DNA: TGTGCCGTACAGGGGGCGATGAACACTGAAGCTTTCTTT. The encoded protein is CAVQGAMNTEAFF.

This clonotype has just a few counts. The chain recombines TRBV27 with TRBJ1-6, with no clear D. The CDR3 runs 18 residues. The V and J ends lost 3 bases and 0 bases respectively, with 15 bases between them. The germline V gene has CDR1 MNHEY and CDR2 SMNVEV (reference sequence). CDR3 protein: CASSFGVGASSYNSPLHF. CDR3 coding DNA: TGTGCCAGCAGTTTTGGAGTGGGAGCCAGCTCCTATAATTCACCCCTCCACTTT.

This clonotype has just a few counts. This rearrangement joins TRBV7-9 to TRBJ1-2; weak D call: TRBD1 (6 bases). Per the germline V gene, CDR1 is SEHNR and CDR2 is FQNEAQ (reference sequence). With 5 bases removed from V and 8 bases from J, the gap between germline ends came to 21 bases. The CDR3 is 15 residues long. The CDR3 DNA sequence: TGTGCCAGCAGCCCGCAGGGTGGGGGGGCGAGAGGCTACACCTTC. Protein product: CASSPQGGGARGYTF.

This clonotype was found a few times. The rearrangement links TRBV7-9 to TRBJ2-3; tentatively, D is TRBD1 or TRBD2 (5 bases each). V was pared by 5 bases and J by 5 bases, with 23 bases between. Germline values: CDR1 SEHNR, CDR2 FQNEAQ (reference sequence). The CDR3 is 17 amino acids. CDR3 nucleotides: TGTGCCAGCAGCCCCCGGGACGGAGGCCTTTTCGGAGATACGCAGTATTTT. Residues: CASSPRDGGLFGDTQYF.